Below, 9 T cell receptor beta chains from the same sample are listed, as sequenced in a study of cytomegalovirus exposure and HLA in healthy donors. Primers for the PCR totalled 60 Vbeta and 13 Jbeta. Assay used: immunoSEQ multiplex PCR; TCRdb lists only in-frame clones, some missing. Here the sample spans just over 150,000 clones, roughly 72% being singletons. Specimen: PBMCs. The receptors come from a man aged 40-49 years in good health and CMV-seropositive.

The genes are TRBV4-1 and TRBJ1-2, with 9 bases lining up with TRBD1. CDR3 length equals 14 residues. V lost 3 bases to trimming and J lost 8 bases; unmatched junction nucleotides: 7. Germline loops: CDR1 MGHRA, CDR2 YSYEKL. The CDR3 region has the DNA TGCGCCAGCAGCCAGACACAGGGGGCTGGCGGCTACACCTTC. It codes for CASSQTQGAGGYTF.

This clone was detected a few times. The rearrangement links TRBV7-2 to TRBJ2-3; the D is unclear. CDR1 is SGHTA, CDR2 FQGNSA, per germline. V lost 6 bases and J lost 4, with 11 bases in between. The CDR3 has 13 residues. This chain's CDR3 is CASSPTVADTQYF. For the CDR3, the DNA is TGTGCCAGCAGTCCAACCGTAGCAGATACGCAGTATTTT.

The chain is built from TRBV5-1 and TRBJ1-5; no reliable D call. CDR3 size: 13 residues. Germline V CDR1 and CDR2: SGHRS, YFSETQ. Trimming left V 4 bases short and J 5 bases short, with 10 bases between. CDR3 sequence (DNA): TGCGCCAGCAGCCGCGCCCCGGATCAGCCCCAGCATTTT. It translates to CASSRAPDQPQHF.

This sequence joins TRBV12-5 and TRBJ2-2; D gene unclear. CDR1 is LGHNT and CDR2 is FRNRAP in the germline V gene. V was pared by 3 bases and J by 8 bases, with 16 bases between. The CDR3 runs to 15 residues. CDR3 sequence reads: CASGFGGALEGELFF. Here the CDR3 DNA reads TGTGCTAGTGGTTTCGGCGGCGCCTTGGAGGGGGAGCTGTTTTTT.

The chain links TRBV4-2 to TRBJ2-6, with 8 positions matching TRBD2. V was pared by 3 bases and J by 2 bases, with 6 bases of the junction left unmatched. This CDR3 has 17 amino acids. In germline, CDR1 is LGHNA, CDR2 YNFKEQ. CDR3 protein: CASSHPRGGTGANVLTF. CDR3 sequence (DNA): TGTGCCAGCAGCCATCCCCGCGGGGGGACTGGGGCCAACGTCCTGACTTTC.

The gene calls are TRBV6-6 and TRBJ1-2; D uncertain. This CDR3 is 15 amino acids long. Germline V gives CDR1 MNHNY, CDR2 SVGAGI (reference sequence). V shed 0 bases and J shed 4 bases, with 12 bases lying between them. The CDR3 region has the DNA TGTGCCAGCAGTTACTCGAGATCGCCTTCCTATGGCTACACCTTC. Translation: CASSYSRSPSYGYTF.

The chain recombines TRBV5-6 with TRBJ2-7; 7 bases agree with TRBD2. Germline assignment: CDR1 SGHDT and CDR2 YYEEEE. The CDR3 has 14 residues. V was clipped by 7 bases and J by 0 bases; unmatched bases: 7. CDR3 bases: TGTGCCAGCGGGGAGGGCCTTTCCTCCTACGAGCAGTACTTC. Its translation: CASGEGLSSYEQYF.

V gene TRBV19 combines with J gene TRBJ1-6; D gene uncertain. V was trimmed by 3 bases and J by 7 bases, leaving 16 bases between them. CDR3 length: 16 residues. The germline gives CDR1 LNHDA, CDR2 SQIVND (reference sequence). Written as DNA, the CDR3 is TGTGCCAGTAGTATTGGCGGGGAGATAAGGAATTCACCCCTCCACTTT. Protein sequence: CASSIGGEIRNSPLHF. The full variable domain, with the rest looked up from reference TRBV19 and TRBJ1-6, is DGGITQSPKYLFRKEGQNVTLSCEQNLNHDAMYWYRQDPGQGLRLIYYSQIVNDFQKGDIAEGYSVSREKKESFPLTVTSAQKNPTAFYLCASSIGGEIRNSPLHFGNGTRLTVT.

The chain has TRBV4-1 and TRBJ1-2; the match to TRBD1 covers 7 bases. Germline V gives CDR1 MGHRA, CDR2 YSYEKL. The CDR3 contains 19 residues. The J segment lost 5 bases and the V segment lost 4 bases, leaving 22 bases of the junction unmatched. The DNA for the CDR3 is TGCGCCAGCAGCCTCCAGGAACCTCGGGGGACAGTGGAACCTTATGGCTACACCTTC. This sequence encodes CASSLQEPRGTVEPYGYTF.